This passage covers 7 T cell receptor beta chains from one sample sequenced in a study of T cell responses to AZD1222 COVID-19 vaccine. The table came from immunoSEQ multiplex PCR; TCRdb's copy has only in-frame clones and leaves some out. Its table records about 140,000 clones. The sequenced sample consisted of peripheral blood. These receptors were obtained from an adult in good health.

This chain joins TRBV5-4 and TRBJ1-4, with no clear D. The CDR3 totals 12 residues. Germline assignment: CDR1 SGHNT and CDR2 YYREEE (reference sequence). Trimming cost V 2 bases and J 8 bases, with 7 bases left between them. The chain's CDR3 is CASSFYREKLFF. CDR3 nucleotides: TGTGCCAGCAGCTTTTATCGGGAAAAACTGTTTTTT.

The chain recombines TRBV19 with TRBJ2-2, with a weak D call TRBD1 (6 bases). The CDR3 has 13 residues. The V end was cut by 4 bases, the J end by 6 bases, with 9 bases between. Germline V gives CDR1 LNHDA, CDR2 SQIVND (reference sequence). The chain's CDR3 is CASSTRQAGELFF. The DNA of the CDR3 is TGTGCCAGTAGTACTAGACAGGCCGGGGAGCTGTTTTTT. Filled out from reference TRBV19 and TRBJ2-2, the complete variable domain reads DGGITQSPKYLFRKEGQNVTLSCEQNLNHDAMYWYRQDPGQGLRLIYYSQIVNDFQKGDIAEGYSVSREKKESFPLTVTSAQKNPTAFYLCASSTRQAGELFFGEGSRLTVL.

The chain is built from TRBV16 and TRBJ1-3, with TRBD1 matching 7 bases. The length of the CDR3 is 13 residues. The trim removed 6 bases at V and 2 bases at J, leaving 1 base unmatched. Germline V gene lookup returns CDR1 KGHSY and CDR2 FQNENV. For the CDR3, the DNA is TGTGCCAGCAGGACAGGGCCTGGAAACACCATATATTTT. Amino acids: CASRTGPGNTIYF.

The genes are TRBV18 and TRBJ1-2, with 8 nucleotides matching TRBD1. CDR1 is KGHSH, CDR2 LQKENI, per germline. V shed 5 bases and J 4 bases; nucleotides not matched to a gene: 9. This CDR3 contains 15 residues. DNA for the CDR3: TGTGCCAGCTCATCGGACAGGGACGGGTCCTATGGCTACACCTTC. Protein product: CASSSDRDGSYGYTF.

The chain employs TRBV30 and TRBJ1-1, with 10 nucleotides matching TRBD1. The CDR3 consists of 16 residues. The V gene end was trimmed by 2 bases and the J gene end by 7 bases; junction bases not matched to a gene: 13. CDR1 and CDR2 from the germline V gene are GTSNPN and SVGIG (reference sequence). The CDR3 is CAWSPKRGTGEVEAFF. CDR3 sequence (DNA): TGTGCCTGGAGTCCTAAAAGGGGGACAGGGGAGGTTGAAGCTTTCTTT.

V is TRBV12-3 or TRBV12-4 and J is TRBJ1-2; 8 bases align to TRBD1. The CDR3 is made up of 13 amino acids. The trim removed 6 bases at V and 4 bases at J, leaving 4 bases unmatched. The CDR3 region is CASRAQGAYGYTF. Written as DNA, the CDR3 is TGTGCCAGCAGAGCTCAGGGGGCCTATGGCTACACCTTC.

The chain is built from TRBV4-1 and TRBJ1-1, with a tentative D call TRBD1 (5 bases). The ends were cut back, 1 base at V and 4 bases at J, with 10 bases in the middle. This CDR3 is 14 amino acids long. Germline V gene data show CDR1 as MGHRA and CDR2 as YSYEKL. CDR3 amino acids: CASSQGAQGTEAFF. CDR3 coding DNA: TGCGCCAGCAGCCAAGGCGCCCAGGGCACTGAAGCTTTCTTT.